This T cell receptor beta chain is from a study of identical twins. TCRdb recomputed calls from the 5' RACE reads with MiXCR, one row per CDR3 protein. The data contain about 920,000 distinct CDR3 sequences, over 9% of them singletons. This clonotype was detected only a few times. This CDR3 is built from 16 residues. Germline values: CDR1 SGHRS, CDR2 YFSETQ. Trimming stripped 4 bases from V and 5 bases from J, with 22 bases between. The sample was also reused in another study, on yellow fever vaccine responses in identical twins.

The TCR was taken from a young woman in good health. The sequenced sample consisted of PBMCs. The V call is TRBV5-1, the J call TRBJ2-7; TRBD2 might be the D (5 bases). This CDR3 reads CASSGQRGQRSDEQYF. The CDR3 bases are TGCGCCAGCAGCGGGCAAAGAGGCCAGCGGAGTGACGAGCAGTACTTC.